This T cell receptor (beta chain) came from a study of shared clonotypes between healthy human individuals. Findings of the study overall: In a few donors, around 5.5% of naive CD4 clonotypes appeared in common. Donor scarcity curtailed the genetic and exposure-history diversity represented herein.

CD45RA+ naive and CD45RA-negative memory subsets were separated from CD4+ cells. Each cell subset's genomic DNA was divided evenly among several immunoSEQ plates. Clones were sequenced by immunoSEQ multiplex PCR, and TCRdb holds only the in-frame ones, with some missing. The table has more than 1,200,000 clones, around 98.5% seen once. CDR3 length: 14 amino acids. Germline CDR1 is ENHRY and CDR2 is SYGVKD. V dropped 7 bases and J dropped 0 bases, with 10 bases sitting between them. Concerning this clone: Its antigen remains unidentified.

The clonotype was recovered from a man aged 30 to 45 in good health. The sequenced sample consisted of naive CD4+ T cells sorted from blood. Subset specified: CD45RA+ positively selected. The chain is built from TRBV10-3 and TRBJ2-1; TRBD1 might be the D (6 bases). The CDR3 here is CAIIADSSYNEQFF. The CDR3 DNA reads TGTGCCATCATTGCGGACAGCTCCTACAATGAGCAGTTCTTC.